This TCR beta chain was captured in a study of technical replicates of blood from several donors. Assay used: immunoSEQ multiplex PCR; TCRdb lists only in-frame clones, some missing. In the table there are roughly 12,000 clones, 60% to 85% of which are singletons. This TCR was sampled from a human donor in good health. Sequenced: PBMCs.

The CDR3 loop is CASSPDNANTEAFF. The CDR3 nucleotides are TGTGCCAGCAGCCCAGACAACGCGAACACTGAAGCTTTCTTT. The rearrangement uses TRBV7-3 and TRBJ1-1; no firm D call. With 5 bases removed from V and 1 base from J, the gap between germline ends came to 11 bases. The germline gives CDR1 SGHTA, CDR2 FQGTGA. This CDR3 contains 14 residues.